These 31 T cell receptor beta chains were all obtained from the same sample, sequenced in a study of monozygotic twins with inflammatory bowel disease. TCRdb re-called the 5' RACE reads and catalogs CDR3 proteins one per entry, DNA excluded. This listing includes approximately 100,000 distinct CDR3 sequences. Sequenced material: blood. The receptors shown here come from a human donor with ulcerative colitis or Crohn's disease, or a healthy co-twin of an affected twin (not recorded which).

The rearrangement uses TRBV7-2 and TRBJ2-7; TCRdb designates TRBD2, a call that cannot be tested without DNA. CDR1 and CDR2 from the germline V gene are SGHTA and FQGNSA. This CDR3 has 15 residues. The CDR3 sequence: CASSLGSSQPYEQYF.

CDR3 region: CASSQGGREAEQFF. The V and J genes are TRBV4-2 and TRBJ2-1; the D call of TRBD2 rests on TCRdb alone, since no DNA is present to check it. The germline gives CDR1 LGHNA, CDR2 YNFKEQ. The CDR3 sequence is 14 residues long.

The genes are TRBV19 and TRBJ2-2; TCRdb proposes TRBD1, but this gene call is untestable without DNA. Germline CDR1 reads LNHDA; CDR2 reads SQIVND (reference sequence). The CDR3 spans 16 residues. CDR3: CASSRQITVNTGELFF.

The chain is built from TRBV20-1 and TRBJ2-1; the TCRdb D gene call, TRBD2, has no DNA to confirm it. Per germline, CDR1 DFQATT and CDR2 SNEGSKA (reference sequence). The CDR3 has 16 amino acids. The CDR3 here is CSARDRAVLGLGEQFF.

This chain connects TRBV7-2 to TRBJ2-7; the D call of TRBD1 rests on TCRdb alone, since no DNA is present to check it. CDR3 length: 16 residues. In germline, CDR1 is SGHTA, CDR2 FQGNSA. CDR3 in amino acids: CASSPEGGMIGHEQYF.

The chain joins TRBV12-3 or TRBV12-4 to TRBJ2-7. The CDR3 covers 14 residues. CDR3 amino acids: CASSLGGAPYEQYF.

This sequence joins TRBV12-3 or TRBV12-4 and TRBJ1-1. The CDR3 loop spans 14 amino acids. This CDR3 reads CASRTTRGVTEAFF.

The chain carries TRBV29-1 and TRBJ1-5. The V gene's germline CDR1 is SQVTM and CDR2 ANQGSEA. The CDR3 has 13 amino acids. The CDR3 sequence is CSVGENSNQPQHF.

The rearrangement uses TRBV5-1 and TRBJ2-3; no DNA is available, so the TRBD2 call from TCRdb remains unchecked. The CDR3 runs 18 residues. Germline V CDR1 and CDR2: SGHRS, YFSETQ. CDR3 protein: CASSLVVLLAGVADTQYF.

The CDR3 protein is CATSREDGYYGYTF. V gene TRBV15 combines with J gene TRBJ1-2. Germline V lookup: CDR1 LNHNV, CDR2 YYDKDF (reference sequence). The CDR3 is 14 amino acids.

J is TRBJ2-1 and V is TRBV10-3. Germline CDR1 and CDR2: ENHRY and SYGVKD. CDR3 length equals 13 residues. This chain's CDR3 is CAIRDSVENEQFF.

The chain recombines TRBV7-2 with TRBJ2-2; TCRdb's assignment of TRBD1 cannot be checked, as there is no DNA. This CDR3 is 16 amino acids long. The germline V gene has CDR1 SGHTA and CDR2 FQGNSA. The CDR3 here is CASTFRQGSNTGELFF.

CDR3 in amino acids: CASRGTARETQYF. The rearrangement links TRBV19 to TRBJ2-5; TCRdb selects TRBD2, and the lack of DNA leaves this call unchecked. Per germline, CDR1 LNHDA and CDR2 SQIVND (reference sequence). The CDR3 covers 13 residues. Together with reference TRBV19 and TRBJ2-5, the CDR3 gives the full variable domain: DGGITQSPKYLFRKEGQNVTLSCEQNLNHDAMYWYRQDPGQGLRLIYYSQIVNDFQKGDIAEGYSVSREKKESFPLTVTSAQKNPTAFYLCASRGTARETQYFGPGTRLLVL.

This chain uses TRBV30 with TRBJ1-3; the D call from TCRdb, TRBD1, cannot be confirmed without DNA. The CDR3 runs to 15 residues. Germline CDR1 GTSNPN, CDR2 SVGIG (reference sequence). CDR3 region: CAWSAPGSSGNTIYF.

The chain is built from TRBV12-3 or TRBV12-4 and TRBJ2-7; lacking DNA, the TRBD2 call made by TCRdb goes unchecked. The CDR3 contains 11 residues. The CDR3 protein is CASSRSTLPDF.

The chain couples TRBV5-4 to TRBJ2-2. Per germline, CDR1 SGHNT and CDR2 YYREEE (reference sequence). The CDR3 sequence is 15 residues long. CDR3 region: CASRVVGVNTGELFF. The whole variable domain, remainder taken from reference TRBV5-4 and TRBJ2-2, is ETGVTQSPTHLIKTRGQQVTLRCSSQSGHNTVSWYQQALGQGPQFIFQYYREEENGRGNFPPRFSGLQFPNYSSELNVNALELDDSALYLCASRVVGVNTGELFFGEGSRLTVL.

V is TRBV5-1 and J is TRBJ2-7; the D call from TCRdb, TRBD1, cannot be confirmed without DNA. CDR3 length: 15 amino acids. Looked up from germline, CDR1 is SGHRS and CDR2 is YFSETQ. The CDR3 sequence is CASSATVPSSYEQYF.

The chain employs TRBV27 and TRBJ1-6; TCRdb lists TRBD1, though no DNA is available to test this call. This CDR3 has 12 amino acids. Germline CDR1 MNHEY, CDR2 SMNVEV (reference sequence). This chain's CDR3 is CASWTAHSPLHF.

The chain is built from TRBV11-2 and TRBJ2-5; the D call from TCRdb, TRBD1, cannot be confirmed without DNA. CDR3 length: 16 residues. Germline-derived CDR1 and CDR2 are SGHAT and FQNNGV. CDR3 amino acids: CASSFLQGGGLETQYF.

The genes are TRBV9 and TRBJ1-6. The germline V gene encodes CDR1 SGDLS and CDR2 YYNGEE. The CDR3 totals 16 residues. The CDR3 spells CASSVLGGGDNSPLHF.

The chain links TRBV9 to TRBJ2-7; the D gene TCRdb calls, TRBD1, cannot be checked with no DNA. The CDR3 extends over 15 amino acids. Germline V gives CDR1 SGDLS, CDR2 YYNGEE. This CDR3 is CASSPSGTVNYEQYF.

V usage is TRBV20-1 and J usage is TRBJ2-7; TCRdb picks TRBD2, but there is no DNA to check that call. CDR1 is DFQATT and CDR2 is SNEGSKA in the germline V gene (reference sequence). CDR3 length: 15 residues. The CDR3 sequence: CSANIGTSVSYEQYF.

The chain combines TRBV30 with TRBJ2-5; TCRdb indicates TRBD1, and absent DNA this call remains unverified. The CDR3 sequence is 13 residues long. The germline V gene encodes CDR1 GTSNPN and CDR2 SVGIG (reference sequence). CDR3 region: CAWGQGSFGTQYF. Complete variable domain (other parts from reference TRBV30 and TRBJ2-5): SQTIHQWPATLVQPVGSPLSLECTVEGTSNPNLYWYRQAAGRGLQLLFYSVGIGQISSEVPQNLSASRPQDRQFILSSKKLLLSDSGFYLCAWGQGSFGTQYFGPGTRLLVL.

The rearrangement uses TRBV5-1 and TRBJ2-7. Looked up from germline, CDR1 is SGHRS and CDR2 is YFSETQ. CDR3 size: 12 residues. CDR3 loop: CASSLLGYEQYF.

The chain uses TRBV5-6 and TRBJ1-5; the D call of TRBD1 rests on TCRdb alone, since no DNA is present to check it. Germline V gene lookup returns CDR1 SGHDT and CDR2 YYEEEE. CDR3 length equals 19 residues. The CDR3 sequence is CASSNTRRMGPYSNQPQHF.

The chain joins TRBV20-1 to TRBJ2-1. The CDR3 is 11 amino acids. CDR1 is DFQATT, CDR2 SNEGSKA, per germline (reference sequence). CDR3: CSAQKYNEQFF.

The V gene is TRBV20-1, the J gene TRBJ2-5; with no DNA, the TCRdb D assignment of TRBD1 cannot be verified. There are 13 residues in the CDR3. The V gene's germline CDR1 is DFQATT and CDR2 SNEGSKA (reference sequence). The chain's CDR3 is CSALPPQQETQYF.

CDR3 residues: CASSSGGFRTEAFF. The chain links TRBV5-1 to TRBJ1-1; TCRdb lists TRBD1, though no DNA is available to test this call. This CDR3 has 14 residues. Germline assignment: CDR1 SGHRS and CDR2 YFSETQ.

The chain combines TRBV28 with TRBJ2-3. The CDR3 spans 14 residues. Germline V lookup: CDR1 MDHEN, CDR2 SYDVKM. The CDR3 sequence is CASSSSALTDTQYF.

This chain uses TRBV7-2 with TRBJ2-2; as DNA is missing, the TRBD1 call by TCRdb cannot be tested. The CDR3 loop spans 14 amino acids. CDR1 and CDR2 (germline): SGHTA, FQGNSA. This CDR3 reads CASSLGAGPGELFF. The complete variable domain, with remaining parts taken from reference TRBV7-2 and TRBJ2-2, reads GAGVSQSPSNKVTEKGKDVELRCDPISGHTALYWYRQSLGQGLEFLIYFQGNSAPDKSGLPSDRFSAERTGGSVSTLTIQRTQQEDSAVYLCASSLGAGPGELFFGEGSRLTVL.

The rearrangement joins TRBV29-1 to TRBJ2-7. Germline V gene lookup returns CDR1 SQVTM and CDR2 ANQGSEA. CDR3 length equals 11 residues. The CDR3 loop reads CSVRRVYEQYF.